Below, one TCR beta chain is given with its context. The data belong to a study of blood T cell repertoires in COVID-19. Study details: Both acute and convalescent COVID-19 samples were obtained from the United States, Italy and Spain. Sample material is recorded as cDNA or gDNA derived from T cells, B-cell-depleted T cells, or PBMCs.

Original analysis: Cell counts per sample came from amplifying reference gene primers. Only in-frame clones appear in the TCRdb table, and some are missing; sequencing was by immunoSEQ multiplex PCR. V, J and clone size were drawn from that table, and D and trimming were deduced from the DNA. The table lists a few hundred thousand clones, about 90% of them singletons, with about 5.9% in the top ten. The CDR3 consists of 14 residues. V was pared by 4 bases and J by 4 bases, with 6 bases of the junction left unmatched. Germline V lookup: CDR1 SNHLY, CDR2 FYNNEI. The origin of this receptor is a man aged 60 to 69 with acute or convalescent COVID-19. V gene TRBV2 combines with J gene TRBJ1-1; 7 nucleotides match TRBD1. The sequencing sample was made of peripheral blood. This chain's CDR3 is CASSVEGAGTEAFF. The DNA of the CDR3 is TGTGCCAGCAGTGTAGAGGGGGCGGGCACTGAAGCTTTCTTT.